This T cell receptor (beta chain) was captured by sequencing in a study of blood T cell repertoires in COVID-19. In the study overall: In each case, the material was cDNA or gDNA derived from T cells, B-cell-depleted T cells, or PBMCs.

Original methodology: Reference gene primer amplification yielded estimated nucleated cell counts. Sequenced by immunoSEQ multiplex PCR; TCRdb stores in-frame clones only, minus some. V and J calls and clone size are copied from that table; D and trimming were computed from the DNA. The repertoire holds 300,000 to 350,000 clones, with around 90% as singletons. This clone was found once. The germline V and J ends were trimmed by 2 bases and 6 bases, with 10 bases remaining between them. CDR1 is KGHDR, CDR2 SFDVKD, per germline. The CDR3 spans 13 residues. Patients at the Seattle site were enrolled during active infection and followed longitudinally.

The sequence derives from a woman younger than 45 with COVID-19, enrolled during active disease. V gene TRBV24-1 combines with J gene TRBJ2-7; maybe TRBD1 (5 bases). The sequenced sample was peripheral blood. This chain's CDR3 is CATSDWQGAEQYF. CDR3 bases: TGTGCCACCAGTGATTGGCAGGGTGCCGAGCAGTACTTC.